Listed here are 31 T cell receptor beta chains from one sample, sequenced in a study of control samples from healthy donors and cancer patients. The method was immunoSEQ multiplex PCR; TCRdb's version includes in-frame clones alone and lacks a portion of them. This table holds approximately 150,000 clones, 89% found once. Specimen: blood. The receptors derive from a man younger than 40 in good health.

V usage is TRBV6-6 and J usage is TRBJ1-2; D remains ambiguous. Per the germline V gene, CDR1 is MNHNY and CDR2 is SVGAGI (reference sequence). Trimming pared 8 bases from V and 4 bases from J, leaving 14 bases between. The CDR3 runs to 13 residues. This CDR3 is CASGERTGYGYTF. The CDR3 nucleotides are TGTGCCAGCGGGGAACGGACGGGCTATGGCTACACCTTC.

V usage is TRBV19 and J usage is TRBJ2-7; 8 bases are shared with TRBD1. Germline assignment: CDR1 LNHDA and CDR2 SQIVND (reference sequence). The length of the CDR3 is 14 residues. The J segment lost 6 bases and the V segment lost 9 bases, leaving 13 bases of the junction unmatched. Here the CDR3 DNA reads TGTGCCAGCCGGAAGAAGACAGGGGCGGTCGAGCAGTACTTC. Protein: CASRKKTGAVEQYF.

This sequence joins TRBV2 and TRBJ1-2; 7 bases align to TRBD1. V was pared by 6 bases and J by 4 bases, with 5 bases of the junction left unmatched. The CDR3 extends over 13 amino acids. CDR1 is SNHLY and CDR2 is FYNNEI in the germline V gene. The CDR3 sequence is CASSRDSAYGYTF. CDR3 sequence (DNA): TGTGCCAGCAGCCGGGACAGTGCCTATGGCTACACCTTC.

The V and J genes are TRBV5-1 and TRBJ1-4, with unresolved D. Trimming removed 4 bases at V and 8 bases at J, with 15 bases between. Germline V CDR1 and CDR2: SGHRS, YFSETQ. This CDR3 has 14 amino acids. CDR3 bases: TGCGCCAGCAGCGCGGCCTTGGGGAACGAAAAACTGTTTTTT. It encodes CASSAALGNEKLFF.

Worth noting for this clone: One end of the junction does not line up with germline, which may come from a read error. The rearrangement links TRBV7-7 to TRBJ2-1; 9 bases fit TRBD2. CDR3 length: 15 amino acids. Germline loops: CDR1 SSHAT, CDR2 FNYEAQ (reference sequence). The CDR3 region has the DNA TGTGCTAGCAGCCGTAGCGGGAGCTCCTACAATGAGCAGTTCTTC. This translates into CASSRSGSSYNEQFF.

The chain carries TRBV19 and TRBJ1-5; 7 bases are shared with TRBD1. V shed 6 bases, J shed 3 bases, and the junction held 8 bases outside the gene matches. The CDR3 sequence is 15 residues long. The germline V gene has CDR1 LNHDA and CDR2 SQIVND (reference sequence). CDR3 loop: CASRLRGGNNQPQHF. The CDR3 DNA is TGTGCCAGTAGATTGCGAGGGGGCAACAATCAGCCCCAGCATTTT. The full variable domain, rest sourced from reference TRBV19 and TRBJ1-5, is DGGITQSPKYLFRKEGQNVTLSCEQNLNHDAMYWYRQDPGQGLRLIYYSQIVNDFQKGDIAEGYSVSREKKESFPLTVTSAQKNPTAFYLCASRLRGGNNQPQHFGDGTRLSIL.

The chain employs TRBV4-3 and TRBJ2-2, with D perhaps being TRBD1 or TRBD2 (5 bases each). Germline CDR1 is LGHNA and CDR2 is YSLEER. The CDR3 is made up of 15 amino acids. Trimming removed 0 bases at V and 4 bases at J, with 9 bases between. CDR3 sequence: CASSQDWGTTGELFF. CDR3 DNA: TGCGCCAGCAGCCAAGATTGGGGGACCACCGGGGAGCTGTTTTTT.

This clone has just one count. V is TRBV18 and J is TRBJ2-7, with 8 bases lining up with TRBD2. The V and J ends lost 0 bases and 4 bases, in that order; junction bases with no gene match: 5. This CDR3 has 15 amino acids. Germline-derived CDR1 and CDR2 are KGHSH and LQKENI. CDR3 region: CASSPPGSGAYEQYF. The DNA of the CDR3 is TGTGCCAGCTCACCACCCGGTAGCGGGGCATACGAGCAGTACTTC.

The genes are TRBV7-3 and TRBJ2-3, with 8 positions matching TRBD1. Unmatched junction bases numbered 12, after V lost 4 bases and J lost 6 bases. Germline loops: CDR1 SGHTA, CDR2 FQGTGA. The CDR3 is 16 residues long. The CDR3 protein is CASSSTGTGRRDTQYF. CDR3 DNA: TGTGCCAGCAGCTCCACCGGGACAGGACGGCGGGATACGCAGTATTTT.

The CDR3 protein is CASSLALAGGSGELFF. The CDR3 coding sequence is TGTGCCAGCAGCTTGGCCCTAGCGGGAGGTTCCGGGGAGCTGTTTTTT. This sequence joins TRBV5-4 and TRBJ2-2, with TRBD2 matching over 11 bases. Germline V gene data show CDR1 as SGHNT and CDR2 as YYREEE (reference sequence). The CDR3 totals 16 residues. J lost 6 bases, V lost 0 bases, and 4 bases had no gene match. Full variable domain (remainder filled in from reference TRBV5-4 and TRBJ2-2): ETGVTQSPTHLIKTRGQQVTLRCSSQSGHNTVSWYQQALGQGPQFIFQYYREEENGRGNFPPRFSGLQFPNYSSELNVNALELDDSALYLCASSLALAGGSGELFFGEGSRLTVL.

The rearrangement links TRBV19 to TRBJ2-5, with D perhaps TRBD1 (5 bases). This CDR3 is built from 14 residues. From germline, CDR1 is LNHDA and CDR2 SQIVND (reference sequence). With 3 bases removed from V and 5 bases from J, the gap between germline ends came to 13 bases. This CDR3 reads CASSIYFRGETQYF. CDR3 coding DNA: TGTGCCAGTAGTATTTATTTTAGGGGCGAGACCCAGTACTTC.

This chain joins TRBV6-4 and TRBJ2-1; 10 bases are a match to TRBD1. V lost 0 bases, J lost 2 bases, and 4 bases stayed unmatched. Germline V lookup: CDR1 MRHNA, CDR2 SNTAGT. This CDR3 spans 17 amino acids. The DNA for the CDR3 is TGTGCCAGCAGTGACTCGATAGGACAGGGGGCCTACAATGAGCAGTTCTTC. Translated, it gives CASSDSIGQGAYNEQFF.

This chain links TRBV7-9 with TRBJ2-3; TRBD2 agrees at 7 bases. With V trimmed by 3 bases and J by 6 bases, 15 bases remained unmatched. The CDR3 contains 17 residues. Germline values: CDR1 SEHNR, CDR2 FQNEAQ (reference sequence). CDR3 residues: CASSFPPGLLKGDTQYF. For the CDR3, the DNA is TGTGCCAGCAGCTTCCCCCCGGGACTACTAAAGGGGGATACGCAGTATTTT.

The V call is TRBV25-1, the J call TRBJ2-1; 10 bases are a match to TRBD2. CDR3 length: 17 amino acids. The V gene's germline CDR1 is MGHDK and CDR2 SYGVNS. After removal of 4 bases from V and 9 bases from J, the junction contained 15 bases not matched to a gene. CDR3 protein: CASSGGTSAKNLGEQFF. The CDR3 nucleotides are TGTGCCAGCAGTGGGGGGACTAGCGCCAAAAACTTGGGTGAGCAGTTCTTC.

This clone has a handful of counts. The chain couples TRBV11-3 to TRBJ2-1; 14 bases match TRBD2. Germline-derived CDR1 and CDR2 are SGHNT and YENEEA. The CDR3 runs 18 residues. The trim removed 4 bases at V and 4 bases at J, leaving 9 bases unmatched. The CDR3 nucleotides are TGTGCCAGCAGCTCCAACCGACTAGCGGGAGGGAGATACAATGAGCAGTTCTTC. Amino acid sequence: CASSSNRLAGGRYNEQFF. Supplemented by reference TRBV11-3 and TRBJ2-1, the full variable domain reads EAGVVQSPRYKIIEKKQPVAFWCNPISGHNTLYWYLQNLGQGPELLIRYENEEAVDDSQLPKDRFSAERLKGVDSTLKIQPAELGDSAVYLCASSSNRLAGGRYNEQFFGPGTRLTVL.

CDR3 nucleotide sequence: TGTGCCAGCAGTGAAGTCTCTGGGAACGAGCAGTACTTC. This codes for CASSEVSGNEQYF. This rearrangement joins TRBV2 to TRBJ2-7; no clear D. V was clipped by 1 base and J by 5 bases, with 9 bases between them. Germline V lookup: CDR1 SNHLY, CDR2 FYNNEI. This CDR3 contains 13 residues.

This clone appeared a single time. The chain combines TRBV2 with TRBJ2-7; tentatively, D is TRBD2 (6 bases). There are 14 residues in the CDR3. CDR1 is SNHLY, CDR2 FYNNEI, per germline. V was cut by 8 bases and J by 1 base, with 15 bases left in between. The CDR3, as DNA: TGTGCCAGCGGCACTAGCAAAGGATCCTACGAGCAGTACTTC. Amino acids: CASGTSKGSYEQYF.

The chain combines TRBV27 with TRBJ2-7, with 8 positions matching TRBD2. This CDR3 has 14 amino acids. Trimming at V came to 2 bases and at J to 2 bases, leaving 2 bases not matched to a gene. The germline V gene encodes CDR1 MNHEY and CDR2 SMNVEV (reference sequence). The CDR3 sequence: CASSLKRGPYEQYF. DNA of the CDR3: TGTGCCAGCAGTTTAAAGCGGGGGCCCTACGAGCAGTACTTC.

This clone was counted a single time. The chain uses TRBV18 and TRBJ1-1; no reliable D call. This CDR3 contains 10 residues. In germline, CDR1 is KGHSH, CDR2 LQKENI. Deletions cut 4 bases from V and 10 bases from J, with 7 bases between. DNA for the CDR3: TGTGCCAGCTCACAACATACAGCTTTCTTT. As protein: CASSQHTAFF.

The chain uses TRBV10-3 and TRBJ2-7, with D hard to call. Germline CDR1 reads ENHRY; CDR2 reads SYGVKD. The CDR3 length is 14 residues. V gave up 0 bases and J gave up 3 bases, with 9 bases separating them. The CDR3 here is CAISESITNYEQYF. CDR3 in DNA: TGTGCCATCAGTGAGTCGATAACTAACTACGAGCAGTACTTC.

J is TRBJ2-5 and V is TRBV7-2, with TRBD2 matching 14 bases. From germline, CDR1 is SGHTA and CDR2 FQGNSA. This CDR3 region has 15 residues. The junction had 0 bases not matched to a gene; V was cut back by 1 base and J by 5 bases. DNA of the CDR3: TGTGCCAGCAGCTTAGGGACTAGCGGGAGGGAGACCCAGTACTTC. The encoded protein is CASSLGTSGRETQYF.

This rearrangement joins TRBV7-2 to TRBJ2-5; TRBD2 agrees at 9 bases. Germline V gene sequence: CDR1 SGHTA, CDR2 FQGNSA. The CDR3 totals 14 residues. The junction had 5 bases not matched to a gene; V was cut back by 0 bases and J by 9 bases. The CDR3 loop is CASSLASGSGAQYF. The CDR3 bases are TGTGCCAGCAGCTTAGCTAGCGGGAGTGGGGCCCAGTACTTC.

This rearrangement joins TRBV7-2 to TRBJ1-2, with a weak D call TRBD1 (5 bases). The V and J ends lost 5 bases and 8 bases respectively, with 15 bases between them. Looked up from germline, CDR1 is SGHTA and CDR2 is FQGNSA. The CDR3 is 13 residues long. The CDR3 spells CASSLDTAYGYTF. CDR3 nucleotides: TGTGCCAGCAGCCTGGACACTGCCTACGGCTACACCTTC.

This chain joins TRBV25-1 and TRBJ2-5; D uncertain. Germline V lookup: CDR1 MGHDK, CDR2 SYGVNS. This CDR3 is 12 amino acids long. V lost 0 bases and J 5 bases, leaving 4 bases between the germline ends. For the CDR3, the DNA is TGTGCCAGCAGTGAATACAAGGAGACCCAGTACTTC. Its translation is CASSEYKETQYF.

The gene calls are TRBV6-2 or TRBV6-3 and TRBJ2-7; D remains unclear. CDR1 and CDR2 (germline): MNHEY, SVGEGT. This CDR3 spans 13 amino acids. With 2 bases removed from V and 4 bases from J, the gap between germline ends came to 9 bases. CDR3 residues: CASSYPFSYEQYF. Written as DNA, the CDR3 is TGTGCCAGCAGTTACCCATTTAGTTACGAGCAGTACTTC.

V gene TRBV18 combines with J gene TRBJ2-1; 9 bases align to TRBD1. This CDR3 has 12 amino acids. Trimming cost V 3 bases and J 9 bases; bases outside gene matches: 0. Germline V lookup: CDR1 KGHSH, CDR2 LQKENI. The CDR3 DNA is TGTGCCAGCTCACCGGACAGGGGTGAGCAGTTCTTC. This translates into CASSPDRGEQFF. The full variable domain, with the rest looked up from reference TRBV18 and TRBJ2-1, is NAGVMQNPRHLVRRRGQEARLRCSPMKGHSHVYWYRQLPEEGLKFMVYLQKENIIDESGMPKERFSAEFPKEGPSILRIQQVVRGDSAAYFCASSPDRGEQFFGPGTRLTVL.

The genes are TRBV9 and TRBJ2-3; D is unresolved. Germline V gene lookup returns CDR1 SGDLS and CDR2 YYNGEE. V lost 0 bases to trimming and J lost 3 bases, with 2 bases between them. This CDR3 has 12 residues. The CDR3 here is CASSVGTDTQYF. CDR3 bases: TGTGCCAGCAGCGTAGGAACAGATACGCAGTATTTT.

The J gene is TRBJ2-2, the V gene TRBV6-4; maybe TRBD2 (5 bases). The V and J ends lost 3 bases and 7 bases respectively, with 12 bases between them. Germline CDR1 and CDR2: MRHNA and SNTAGT. This CDR3 has 14 residues. The chain's CDR3 is CASSDVGEVGELFF. The CDR3 bases are TGTGCCAGCAGTGATGTCGGGGAAGTCGGGGAGCTGTTTTTT.

The CDR3 protein is CASSQGWEHTEAFF. The CDR3 bases are TGCGCCAGCAGCCAAGGTTGGGAGCACACTGAAGCTTTCTTT. The rearrangement links TRBV4-1 to TRBJ1-1; D unclear. Germline-derived CDR1 and CDR2 are MGHRA and YSYEKL. The germline V and J ends were trimmed by 1 base and 3 bases, with 9 bases remaining between them. The CDR3 consists of 14 residues.

CDR3 sequence reads: CASSPAGAPLHF. CDR3 sequence (DNA): TGTGCCAGCAGTCCCGCGGGGGCTCCCCTCCACTTT. This chain uses TRBV27 with TRBJ1-6, with TRBD1 as a possible D gene (6 bases). This CDR3 is 12 amino acids long. V was clipped by 5 bases and J by 13 bases, with 12 bases between them. Germline V gene lookup returns CDR1 MNHEY and CDR2 SMNVEV (reference sequence).

This chain links TRBV20-1 with TRBJ2-7, with 13 nucleotides matching TRBD2. After removal of 3 bases from V and 2 bases from J, the junction contained 13 bases not matched to a gene. CDR3 length equals 18 residues. Germline CDR1 DFQATT, CDR2 SNEGSKA (reference sequence). The CDR3 region is CSASHHNGLAGVTYEQYF. The CDR3 nucleotides read TGCAGTGCTAGTCACCACAACGGACTAGCGGGGGTCACCTACGAGCAGTACTTC.